This TCR beta chain originates from a study of T cell responses to AZD1222 COVID-19 vaccine. Study context: Pooling was applied to second doses at about 4 or about 12 weeks.

General study points: Close to half of spike-specific TCRs reportedly recognize unmutated variant regions.

This clone showed up just once. Antigen unknown. CDR3 length equals 15 residues. The V gene's germline CDR1 is MGHDK and CDR2 SYGVNS. Between the trimmed V and J ends, which lost 5 bases and 7 bases, there was a span of 18 bases. The protocol was immunoSEQ multiplex PCR, while the TCRdb copy is restricted to in-frame clones and leaves out a portion. The data contain about 76,000 clones, about 88% of them seen just once; the ten biggest clones take up approximately 10%. The TCR sequence derives from an adult in good health. The V call is TRBV25-1, the J call TRBJ2-1; the D gene could be TRBD1 or TRBD2 (6 bases each). The source material was peripheral blood, sampled on day 0 of AZD1222 vaccination. The CDR3 region is CASSPHRAGRNEQFF. DNA of the CDR3: TGTGCCAGCAGTCCACACAGGGCTGGGAGGAATGAGCAGTTCTTC.